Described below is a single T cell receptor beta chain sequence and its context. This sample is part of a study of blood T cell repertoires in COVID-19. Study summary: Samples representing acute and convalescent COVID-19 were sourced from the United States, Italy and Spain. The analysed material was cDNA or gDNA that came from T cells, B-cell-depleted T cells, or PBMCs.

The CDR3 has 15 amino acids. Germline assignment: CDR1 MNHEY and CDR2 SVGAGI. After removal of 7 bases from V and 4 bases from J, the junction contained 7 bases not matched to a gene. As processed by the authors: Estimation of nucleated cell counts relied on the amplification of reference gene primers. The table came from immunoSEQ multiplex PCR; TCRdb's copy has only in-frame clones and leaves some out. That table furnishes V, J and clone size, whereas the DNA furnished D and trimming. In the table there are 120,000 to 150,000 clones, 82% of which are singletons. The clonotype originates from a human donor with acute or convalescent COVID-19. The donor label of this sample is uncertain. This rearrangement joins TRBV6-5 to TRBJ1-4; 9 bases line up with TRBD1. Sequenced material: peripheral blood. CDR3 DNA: TGTGCCAGCATCGCGAGACAGGGGGTTAATGAAAAACTGTTTTTT. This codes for CASIARQGVNEKLFF.